Detailed here is one TCR beta chain. This CDR3 has 14 amino acids. Extractions gave at least 6 micrograms of total RNA per sample. A J-beta primer mix and a sample-barcoded 5' primer were used in a second PCR of about 6 to 12 cycles. TCRdb used MiXCR to reprocess the 5' RACE reads, holding one entry per CDR3 protein. This sample yields 1.5 million to 2 million distinct CDR3 sequences, of which roughly 27% are seen a single time; around 7.7% belongs to the top ten. The data were obtained in a study of blood T cells in healthy people across ages. The chain combines TRBV21-1 with TRBJ2-5; the table's D call, TRBD2, was not checked against the DNA. TRBV21-1 is annotated as a pseudogene. The TCR comes from a woman in her thirties in good health. Material for sequencing was blood. CDR3 amino acids: CASTSAGSQETQYF. CDR3 coding DNA: TGTGCCAGCACCTCAGCGGGGTCCCAAGAGACCCAGTACTTC.